This passage covers 10 T cell receptor beta chains from one sample sequenced in a study of blood T cells in healthy people across ages. A second PCR of 7 to 11 cycles used a sample-barcoded 5' primer and a J-beta primer mix. TCRdb analysed the 5' RACE reads with MiXCR anew, one entry per CDR3 protein. The data contain 910,000 or so distinct CDR3 sequences, around 54% of them singletons. Sequenced: blood. These receptors came from a woman aged 55-69 years in good health.

Only one count was recorded for this clonotype. This rearrangement joins TRBV21-1 to TRBJ1-5; the table's D call TRBD1 went unverified against the DNA. TRBV21-1 is a recognized pseudogene. The CDR3 contains 16 residues. CDR3 amino acids: CASSTWDRVLDQPQHF. The CDR3 DNA reads as TGTGCCAGCAGCACGTGGGACAGAGTACTGGATCAGCCCCAGCATTTT.

This chain joins TRBV20-1 and TRBJ1-5; D is unclear. V was pared by 4 bases and J by 12 bases, with 16 bases between. Germline CDR1 and CDR2: DFQATT and SNEGSKA (reference sequence). This CDR3 has 12 residues. Written as DNA, the CDR3 is TGCAGTGCTAAGTCCAGAAACCAGGTCCAGCATTTT. Translating it yields CSAKSRNQVQHF.

The chain carries TRBV2 and TRBJ2-1; the D is unclear. The germline V gene has CDR1 SNHLY and CDR2 FYNNEI. The CDR3 totals 15 residues. The germline V and J ends were trimmed by 4 bases and 2 bases, with 12 bases remaining between them. CDR3 sequence: CASSVRSPTYNEQFF. The CDR3 coding sequence is TGTGCCAGCAGTGTTAGGAGCCCAACCTACAATGAGCAGTTCTTC. Supplemented by reference TRBV2 and TRBJ2-1, the full variable domain reads EPEVTQTPSHQVTQMGQEVILRCVPISNHLYFYWYRQILGQKVEFLVSFYNNEISEKSEIFDDQFSVERPDGSNFTLKIRSTKLEDSAMYFCASSVRSPTYNEQFFGPGTRLTVL.

This clonotype has just a few counts. This chain uses TRBV10-3 with TRBJ2-5; weak D call: TRBD2 (7 bases). This CDR3 comprises 18 residues. The ends were cut back, 2 bases at V and 2 bases at J, with 21 bases in the middle. In germline, CDR1 is ENHRY, CDR2 SYGVKD. CDR3 region: CAISEPRGGDTGQETQYF. DNA for the CDR3: TGTGCCATCAGTGAGCCAAGGGGGGGTGATACTGGGCAAGAGACCCAGTACTTC.

This clonotype occurred a few times. The chain has TRBV6-6 and TRBJ2-6, with D uncertain. The CDR3 runs to 14 residues. Trimming took off 7 bases at V and 4 bases at J, with 11 bases between the two ends. The germline V gene encodes CDR1 MNHNY and CDR2 SVGAGI (reference sequence). The CDR3 sequence: CASTPRTGANVLTF. CDR3 coding DNA: TGTGCCAGCACCCCGCGGACGGGGGCCAACGTCCTGACTTTC.

The J gene is TRBJ2-5, the V gene TRBV11-2; possibly TRBD2 for D (6 bases). V was cut by 4 bases and J by 4 bases, with 10 bases left in between. This CDR3 spans 13 amino acids. Germline V CDR1 and CDR2: SGHAT, FQNNGV. The CDR3 loop is CASSYGSGETQYF. The CDR3 bases are TGTGCCAGCAGCTACGGGAGTGGAGAGACCCAGTACTTC.

The chain employs TRBV7-2 and TRBJ2-5, with D unresolved. Germline V gene data show CDR1 as SGHTA and CDR2 as FQGNSA. The CDR3 sequence is 13 residues long. V lost 3 bases, J lost 1 base, and 6 bases lay in between. In DNA, the CDR3 is TGTGCCAGCAGCTTCGCGCCCCAAGAGACCCAGTACTTC. Translated: CASSFAPQETQYF.

In DNA form, the CDR3 reads TGTGCCAGCTACTCCGGAAACACCATATATTTT. Its translation: CASYSGNTIYF. This chain uses TRBV7-9 with TRBJ1-3; D unresolved. Germline V lookup: CDR1 SEHNR, CDR2 FQNEAQ (reference sequence). The V and J ends lost 8 bases and 4 bases respectively, with 6 bases between them. The CDR3 length is 11 residues.

This CDR3 is CSALRTVNTEAFF. As DNA, the CDR3 is TGCAGTGCTCTCCGGACAGTGAACACTGAAGCTTTCTTT. The chain carries TRBV20-1 and TRBJ1-1; maybe TRBD1 (6 bases). V lost 5 bases and J 0 bases, leaving 10 bases between the germline ends. CDR3 length equals 13 residues. In germline, CDR1 is DFQATT, CDR2 SNEGSKA (reference sequence).

This chain links TRBV28 with TRBJ2-4, with D perhaps matching TRBD1 or TRBD2 (5 bases each). The J call may not be correct, given that the DNA end is closer to TRBJ2-7. The CDR3 has 14 amino acids. The germline V gene encodes CDR1 MDHEN and CDR2 SYDVKM. Here the CDR3 DNA reads TGTGCCAGCAGCTTTGGGGGATACTCCTACGAGCAGTACTTC. Its protein is CASSFGGYSYEQYF.